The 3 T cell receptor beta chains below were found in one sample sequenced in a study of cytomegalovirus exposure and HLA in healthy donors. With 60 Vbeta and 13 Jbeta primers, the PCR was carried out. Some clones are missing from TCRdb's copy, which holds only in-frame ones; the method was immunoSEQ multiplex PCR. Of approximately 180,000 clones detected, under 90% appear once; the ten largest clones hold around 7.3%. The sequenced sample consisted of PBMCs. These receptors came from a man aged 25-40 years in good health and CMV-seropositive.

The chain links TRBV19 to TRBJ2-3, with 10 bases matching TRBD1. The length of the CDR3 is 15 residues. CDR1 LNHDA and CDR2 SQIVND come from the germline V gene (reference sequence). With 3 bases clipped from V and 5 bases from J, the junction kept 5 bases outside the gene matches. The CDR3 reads CASSMDRGGGDTQYF. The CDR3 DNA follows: TGTGCCAGTAGTATGGACAGGGGGGGAGGAGATACGCAGTATTTT.

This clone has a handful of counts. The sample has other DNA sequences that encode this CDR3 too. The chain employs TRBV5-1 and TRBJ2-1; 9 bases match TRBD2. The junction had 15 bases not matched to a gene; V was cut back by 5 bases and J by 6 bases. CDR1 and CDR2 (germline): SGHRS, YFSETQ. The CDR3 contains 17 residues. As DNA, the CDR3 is TGCGCCAGCAGTTCTGGGGTCAGCGGGGGGCAACTCAATGAGCAGTTCTTC. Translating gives CASSSGVSGGQLNEQFF.

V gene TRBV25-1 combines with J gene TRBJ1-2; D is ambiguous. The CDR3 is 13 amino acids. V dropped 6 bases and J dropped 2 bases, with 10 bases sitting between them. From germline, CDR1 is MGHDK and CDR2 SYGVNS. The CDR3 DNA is TGTGCCAGCAGCCTAAACTCGAACTATGGCTACACCTTC. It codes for CASSLNSNYGYTF.